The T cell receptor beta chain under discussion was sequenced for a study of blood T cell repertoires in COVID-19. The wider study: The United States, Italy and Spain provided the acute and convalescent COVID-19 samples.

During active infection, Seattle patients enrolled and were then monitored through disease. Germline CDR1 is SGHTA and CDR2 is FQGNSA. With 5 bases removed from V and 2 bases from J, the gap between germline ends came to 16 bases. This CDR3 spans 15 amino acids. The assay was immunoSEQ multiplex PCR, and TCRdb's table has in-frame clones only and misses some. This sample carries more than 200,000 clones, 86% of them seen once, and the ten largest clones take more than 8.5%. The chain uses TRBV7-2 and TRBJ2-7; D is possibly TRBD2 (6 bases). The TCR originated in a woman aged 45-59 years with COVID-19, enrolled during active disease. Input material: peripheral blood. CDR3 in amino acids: CASSPIGGVAYEQYF. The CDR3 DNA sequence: TGTGCCAGCAGCCCAATTGGAGGGGTGGCCTACGAGCAGTACTTC. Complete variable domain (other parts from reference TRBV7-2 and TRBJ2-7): GAGVSQSPSNKVTEKGKDVELRCDPISGHTALYWYRQSLGQGLEFLIYFQGNSAPDKSGLPSDRFSAERTGGSVSTLTIQRTQQEDSAVYLCASSPIGGVAYEQYFGPGTRLTVT.